These 19 T cell receptor beta chains were all obtained from the same sample, sequenced in a study of cytomegalovirus exposure and HLA in healthy donors. Both 60 Vbeta primers and 13 Jbeta primers went into the PCR. Some clones are missing from TCRdb's copy, which holds only in-frame ones; the method was immunoSEQ multiplex PCR. This sample's table has approximately 150,000 clones. The specimen was PBMCs. The receptors were gathered from a woman in her 50s in good health and CMV-seronegative.

This chain connects TRBV19 to TRBJ2-5; 10 bases map to TRBD2. Germline CDR1 reads LNHDA; CDR2 reads SQIVND (reference sequence). J was trimmed by 1 base and V by 6 bases; bases with no gene match: 8. This CDR3 contains 16 residues. This CDR3 reads CASSIPGLAAQETQYF. For the CDR3, the DNA is TGTGCCAGTAGCATACCAGGACTAGCGGCCCAAGAGACCCAGTACTTC.

This chain uses TRBV6-1 with TRBJ1-5; 9 nucleotides agree with TRBD1. This CDR3 has 15 residues. V lost 7 bases to trimming and J lost 0 bases; unmatched junction nucleotides: 4. Germline V CDR1 and CDR2: MNHNS, SASEGT. As DNA, the CDR3 is TGTGCCAGCACGGGGACAGGGTATAGCAATCAGCCCCAGCATTTT. Its protein is CASTGTGYSNQPQHF.

The chain couples TRBV9 to TRBJ1-6, with D hard to call. This CDR3 region has 13 residues. Per germline, CDR1 SGDLS and CDR2 YYNGEE. V lost 4 bases to trimming and J lost 6 bases, with 8 bases between them. The CDR3 region is CASSLAGNSPLHF. The CDR3 DNA reads TGTGCCAGCAGCCTAGCGGGTAATTCACCCCTCCACTTT.

Here the CDR3 reads CAGSGSPGETQYF. The CDR3 bases are TGCGCCGGTAGCGGGAGCCCGGGGGAGACCCAGTACTTC. This chain links TRBV5-1 with TRBJ2-5; 9 bases are a match to TRBD2. The V segment lost 10 bases and the J segment 5 bases; nucleotides outside the gene matches: 9. The CDR3 spans 13 residues. The germline gives CDR1 SGHRS, CDR2 YFSETQ.

The CDR3 is CASSPSGTGKNDNEQFF. The CDR3 nucleotides read TGTGCCAGCAGCCCTAGCGGGACAGGAAAGAATGACAATGAGCAGTTCTTC. This chain joins TRBV7-3 and TRBJ2-1; TRBD2 might be the D (9 bases). Looked up from germline, CDR1 is SGHTA and CDR2 is FQGTGA. The CDR3 loop spans 17 amino acids. V dropped 5 bases and J dropped 5 bases, with 22 bases sitting between them.

V is TRBV5-1 and J is TRBJ1-1, with D possibly being TRBD1 (5 bases). Germline V gene sequence: CDR1 SGHRS, CDR2 YFSETQ. CDR3 length: 19 amino acids. The V gene lost 0 bases and the J gene lost 4 bases, with 25 bases spanning the gap. CDR3 sequence: CASSLGLSGGSPPATEAFF. In nucleotides, the CDR3 is TGCGCCAGCAGCTTGGGACTATCGGGGGGGAGCCCCCCGGCCACTGAAGCTTTCTTT.

This chain connects TRBV6-1 to TRBJ1-3; D may be TRBD1 (5 bases). V lost 6 bases to trimming and J lost 2 bases, with 11 bases between them. Germline CDR1 MNHNS, CDR2 SASEGT. This CDR3 contains 14 residues. For the CDR3, the DNA is TGTGCCAGCAGCCAGGGAGGAGCTGGAAACACCATATATTTT. This encodes CASSQGGAGNTIYF.

The chain has TRBV7-2 and TRBJ2-5; TRBD1 is a possible D gene (6 bases). The CDR3 is 14 amino acids. CDR1 is SGHTA, CDR2 FQGNSA, per germline. Trimming removed 4 bases at V and 2 bases at J, with 11 bases between. CDR3 residues: CASSYQGGQETQYF. CDR3 nucleotide sequence: TGTGCCAGCAGCTACCAAGGGGGTCAAGAGACCCAGTACTTC.

The chain couples TRBV27 to TRBJ2-7; TRBD2 aligns across 7 bases. The J segment lost 9 bases and the V segment lost 2 bases, leaving 16 bases of the junction unmatched. The germline CDR1 and CDR2 sequences are MNHEY and SMNVEV (reference sequence). This CDR3 has 16 amino acids. This CDR3 reads CASSLGRERGLVRQYF. The CDR3 DNA sequence: TGTGCCAGCAGTTTAGGGAGGGAGAGAGGGTTGGTGAGGCAGTACTTC.

The rearrangement joins TRBV7-9 to TRBJ2-7; 8 bases are a match to TRBD1. V shed 1 base, J shed 9 bases, and the junction held 11 bases outside the gene matches. Germline assignment: CDR1 SEHNR and CDR2 FQNEAQ (reference sequence). The CDR3 length is 15 residues. The DNA for the CDR3 is TGTGCCAGCAGCTTAGGAGACAGGGGCCAGGCTGTGCAGTACTTC. Translation: CASSLGDRGQAVQYF.

This chain connects TRBV6-1 to TRBJ2-5, with no clear D. The V end was cut by 2 bases, the J end by 0 bases, with 7 bases between. The CDR3 sequence is 14 residues long. Germline CDR1 reads MNHNS; CDR2 reads SASEGT. As DNA, the CDR3 is TGTGCCAGCAGTGAATGGGCGTACCAAGAGACCCAGTACTTC. Encoded protein: CASSEWAYQETQYF.

This chain connects TRBV7-9 to TRBJ2-5; the match to TRBD1 covers 10 bases. Trimming at V came to 5 bases and at J to 5 bases, leaving 5 bases not matched to a gene. Germline V CDR1 and CDR2: SEHNR, FQNEAQ (reference sequence). CDR3 length: 14 amino acids. DNA of the CDR3: TGTGCCAGCAGCACACCGGGACAGGGGGAGACCCAGTACTTC. Its protein product is CASSTPGQGETQYF.

This chain links TRBV19 with TRBJ1-2; TRBD1 matches at 10 bases. CDR1 LNHDA and CDR2 SQIVND come from the germline V gene (reference sequence). The CDR3 extends over 14 amino acids. V was clipped by 7 bases and J by 5 bases; unmatched bases: 7. Here the CDR3 DNA reads TGTGCCAGTACCCCGACAGGGGGCGTTTATGGCTACACCTTC. As protein: CASTPTGGVYGYTF.

The rearrangement links TRBV27 to TRBJ1-1; no clear D. The CDR3 has 13 residues. The V end was cut by 3 bases, the J end by 1 base, with 6 bases between. Germline-derived CDR1 and CDR2 are MNHEY and SMNVEV (reference sequence). DNA for the CDR3: TGTGCCAGCAGTTTCGAGTCGAACACTGAAGCTTTCTTT. It codes for CASSFESNTEAFF.

The chain joins TRBV7-9 to TRBJ1-4; D is unresolved. V was pared by 3 bases and J by 5 bases, with 16 bases between. The CDR3 totals 16 residues. Looked up from germline, CDR1 is SEHNR and CDR2 is FQNEAQ (reference sequence). For the CDR3, the DNA is TGTGCCAGCAGCTTCCCAAACCGGGATTACAATGAAAAACTGTTTTTT. The encoded protein is CASSFPNRDYNEKLFF.

V is TRBV4-1 and J is TRBJ2-3; TRBD2 is a possible D gene (5 bases). The V end lost 0 bases, the J end lost 2 bases, and 15 bases lay between the germline ends. CDR1 MGHRA and CDR2 YSYEKL come from the germline V gene. This CDR3 region has 17 residues. The CDR3 nucleotides read TGCGCCAGCAGCCAAGATTTAGGAGCGGAGGCCACAGATACGCAGTATTTT. Translated: CASSQDLGAEATDTQYF.

The chain uses TRBV28 and TRBJ2-3; D is unclear. Looked up from germline, CDR1 is MDHEN and CDR2 is SYDVKM. V was cut by 3 bases and J by 1 base, with 8 bases left in between. The CDR3 is 14 residues long. CDR3 sequence reads: CASSFPTGTDTQYF. As DNA, the CDR3 is TGTGCCAGCAGTTTTCCAACTGGCACAGATACGCAGTATTTT. Using reference TRBV28 and TRBJ2-3 for the parts outside the CDR3, the full variable domain is DVKVTQSSRYLVKRTGEKVFLECVQDMDHENMFWYRQDPGLGLRLIYFSYDVKMKEKGDIPEGYSVSREKKERFSLILESASTNQTSMYLCASSFPTGTDTQYFGPGTRLTVL.

The chain has TRBV2 and TRBJ2-6; maybe TRBD1 (6 bases). Trimming left V 6 bases short and J 0 bases short, with 18 bases between. Germline assignment: CDR1 SNHLY and CDR2 FYNNEI. The CDR3 runs to 18 residues. CDR3 region: CASRTVRGPPSGANVLTF. The CDR3 region has the DNA TGTGCCAGCAGAACAGTCAGGGGCCCACCCTCTGGGGCCAACGTCCTGACTTTC.

The CDR3 here is CASSSESPGDEQFF. DNA of the CDR3: TGTGCCAGCAGTTCTGAATCCCCAGGCGATGAGCAGTTCTTC. The chain is built from TRBV6-5 and TRBJ2-1; D ambiguous. Germline V gene sequence: CDR1 MNHEY, CDR2 SVGAGI. This CDR3 contains 14 residues. Trimming cost V 4 bases and J 8 bases, with 15 bases left between them.